This TCR beta chain was sequenced during a study of regulatory T cells in long-lasting Graves disease. Trimming left V 2 bases short and J 2 bases short, with 18 bases between. The CDR3 extends over 16 amino acids. Germline V CDR1 and CDR2: GTSNPN, SVGIG (reference sequence). This clonotype was counted ten times or more. According to the study, TCR beta libraries were built with iRepertoire HTBI primers and CDR3-region Arm-PCR. Each CDR3 protein is one row after TCRdb ran MiXCR on the multiplex PCR reads. The sample includes about 540,000 distinct CDR3 sequences, approximately 15% of them seen just once. Time point here: newly diagnosed GD, antithyroid drugs for less than 3 months. The TCR library was made from RNA extracted from PBMCs. The EDTA tubes were filled with 8 to 9.5 milliliters of drawn peripheral blood. Separately, the same data were catalogued under a study of T cells in Graves' hyperthyroidism and ophthalmopathy.

The TCR originated in a man between 25 and 39 years old with Graves disease. The sample was peripheral blood mononuclear cells (PBMCs), taken at new diagnosis, from a patient treated with antithyroid drugs. The V and J genes are TRBV30 and TRBJ2-5; D perhaps matches TRBD2 (6 bases). In nucleotides, the CDR3 is TGTGCCTGGAGTTGGGGAGGAGCCCCGGGGCAAGAGACCCAGTACTTC. The encoded protein is CAWSWGGAPGQETQYF.